This entry concerns a single T cell receptor beta chain. The antigen remains unidentified. This sample is drawn from a study of T cell repertoires in cytomegalovirus infection. Whole-study context: Both CMV infection and a matching HLA type were indicated by public TCR beta signatures.

The ends were cut back, 0 bases at V and 2 bases at J, with 12 bases in the middle. This CDR3 is 16 amino acids long. Germline V lookup: CDR1 SGHNT, CDR2 YYREEE (reference sequence). TCRdb independently ran MiXCR on the reads; one entry per CDR3 protein. The sample consists of hundreds of thousands of distinct CDR3 sequences, around 35% of them appearing once. The chain couples TRBV5-4 to TRBJ2-1, with D possibly being TRBD2 (6 bases). Material: cultured PBMCs, obtained from culture after CMV antigen stimulation. The TCR sequence derives from a human donor in good health (CMV status not recorded). Some clones in this sample may be carry-over from other donors' samples. CDR3 amino acids: CASSLEIAAAYNEQFF. Written as DNA, the CDR3 is TGTGCCAGCAGCTTGGAGATAGCGGCGGCCTACAATGAGCAGTTCTTC.